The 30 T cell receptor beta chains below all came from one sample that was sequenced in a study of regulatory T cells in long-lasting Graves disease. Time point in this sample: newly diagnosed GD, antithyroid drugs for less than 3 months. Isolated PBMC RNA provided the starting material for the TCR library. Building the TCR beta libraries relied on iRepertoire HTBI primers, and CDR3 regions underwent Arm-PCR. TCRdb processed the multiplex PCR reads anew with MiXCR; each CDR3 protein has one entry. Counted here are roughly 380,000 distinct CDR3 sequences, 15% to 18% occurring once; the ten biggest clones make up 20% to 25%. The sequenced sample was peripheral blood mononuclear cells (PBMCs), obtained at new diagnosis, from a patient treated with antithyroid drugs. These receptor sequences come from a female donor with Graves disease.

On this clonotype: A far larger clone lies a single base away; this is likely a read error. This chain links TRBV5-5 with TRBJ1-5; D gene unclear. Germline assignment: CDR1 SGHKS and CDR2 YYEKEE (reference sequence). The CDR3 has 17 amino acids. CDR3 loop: CASRALRRSMSNQSQHF. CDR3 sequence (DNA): TGTGCCAGCAGAGCCCTCCGGAGGTCTATGAGCAATCAGTCCCAGCATTTT.

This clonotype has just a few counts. CDR3 in amino acids: CASSHPQGLAKNIQYF. The CDR3 nucleotides are TGCGCCAGCAGCCACCCCCAGGGACTAGCCAAAAACATTCAGTACTTC. The chain carries TRBV4-1 and TRBJ2-4; perhaps TRBD2 as D (6 bases). The germline V gene encodes CDR1 MGHRA and CDR2 YSYEKL. Trimming shortened V by 3 bases and J by 0 bases, and 12 bases separated the two germline ends. The CDR3 runs to 16 residues.

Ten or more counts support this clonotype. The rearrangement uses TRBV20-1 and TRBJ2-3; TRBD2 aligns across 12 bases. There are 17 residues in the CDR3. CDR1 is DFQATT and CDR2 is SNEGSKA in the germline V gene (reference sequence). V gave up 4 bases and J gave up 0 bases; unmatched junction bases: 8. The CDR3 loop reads CSAKGLAGTSSTDTQYF. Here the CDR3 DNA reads TGCAGTGCTAAAGGACTAGCGGGGACCTCTAGCACAGATACGCAGTATTTT.

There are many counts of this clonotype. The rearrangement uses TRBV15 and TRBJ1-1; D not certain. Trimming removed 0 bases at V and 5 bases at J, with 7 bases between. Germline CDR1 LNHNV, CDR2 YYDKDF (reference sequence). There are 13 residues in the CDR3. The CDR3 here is CATSRDEGTEAFF. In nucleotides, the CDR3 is TGTGCCACCAGCAGAGATGAGGGAACTGAAGCTTTCTTT.

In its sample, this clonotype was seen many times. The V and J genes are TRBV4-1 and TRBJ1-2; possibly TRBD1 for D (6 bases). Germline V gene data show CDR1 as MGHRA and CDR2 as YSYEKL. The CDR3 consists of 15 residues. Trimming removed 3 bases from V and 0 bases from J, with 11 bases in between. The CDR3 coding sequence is TGCGCCAGCAGCCATCCAGGGGACTCTAACTATGGCTACACCTTC. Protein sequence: CASSHPGDSNYGYTF.

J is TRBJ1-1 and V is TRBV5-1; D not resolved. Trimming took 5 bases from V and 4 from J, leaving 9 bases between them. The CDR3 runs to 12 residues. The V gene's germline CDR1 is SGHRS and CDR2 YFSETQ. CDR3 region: CASSWVGTEAFF. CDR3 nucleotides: TGCGCCAGCAGTTGGGTGGGCACTGAAGCTTTCTTT.

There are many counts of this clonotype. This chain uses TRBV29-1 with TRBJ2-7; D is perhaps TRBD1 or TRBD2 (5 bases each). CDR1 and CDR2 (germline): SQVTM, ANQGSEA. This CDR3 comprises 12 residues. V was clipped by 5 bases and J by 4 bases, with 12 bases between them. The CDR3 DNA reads TGCAGCGTTAGCGGACATGATTACGAGCAGTACTTC. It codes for CSVSGHDYEQYF.

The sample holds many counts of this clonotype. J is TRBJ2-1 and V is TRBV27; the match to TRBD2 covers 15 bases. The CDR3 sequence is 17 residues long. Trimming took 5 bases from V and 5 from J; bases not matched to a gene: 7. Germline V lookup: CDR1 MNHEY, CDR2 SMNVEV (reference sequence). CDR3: CASSTPGLAGGNNEQFF. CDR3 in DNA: TGTGCCAGCAGTACCCCGGGACTAGCGGGAGGAAACAATGAGCAGTTCTTC.

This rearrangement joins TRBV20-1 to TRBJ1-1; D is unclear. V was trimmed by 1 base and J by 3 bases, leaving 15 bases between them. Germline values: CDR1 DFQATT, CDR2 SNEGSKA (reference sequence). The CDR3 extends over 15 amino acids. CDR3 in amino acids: CSARVYGGWDTEAFF. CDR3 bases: TGCAGTGCTAGAGTTTATGGAGGGTGGGACACTGAAGCTTTCTTT.

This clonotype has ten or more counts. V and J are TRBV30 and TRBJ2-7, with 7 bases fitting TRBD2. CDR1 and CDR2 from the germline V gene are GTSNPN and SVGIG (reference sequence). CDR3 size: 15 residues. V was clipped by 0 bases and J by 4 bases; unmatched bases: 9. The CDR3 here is CAWSVRWEGPYEQYF. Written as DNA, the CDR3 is TGTGCCTGGAGTGTTAGGTGGGAGGGGCCTTACGAGCAGTACTTC.

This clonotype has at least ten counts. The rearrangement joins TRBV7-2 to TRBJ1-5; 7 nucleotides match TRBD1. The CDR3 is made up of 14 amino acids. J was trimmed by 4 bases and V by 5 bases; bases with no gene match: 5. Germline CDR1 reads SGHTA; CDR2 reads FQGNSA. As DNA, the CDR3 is TGTGCCAGCAGCACTCGACAGGGAAATCAGCCCCAGCATTTT. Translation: CASSTRQGNQPQHF.

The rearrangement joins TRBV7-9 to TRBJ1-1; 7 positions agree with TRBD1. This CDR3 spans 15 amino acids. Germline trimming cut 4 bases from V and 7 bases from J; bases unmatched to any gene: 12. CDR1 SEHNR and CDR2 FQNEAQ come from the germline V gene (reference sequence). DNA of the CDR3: TGTGCCAGCAGCTCGCCAGACAGGGCCGAGATTGAAGCTTTCTTT. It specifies CASSSPDRAEIEAFF.

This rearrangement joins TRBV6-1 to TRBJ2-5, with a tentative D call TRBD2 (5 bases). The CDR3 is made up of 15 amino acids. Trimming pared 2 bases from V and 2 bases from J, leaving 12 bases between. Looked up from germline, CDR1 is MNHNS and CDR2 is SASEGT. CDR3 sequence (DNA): TGTGCCAGCAGTGAATCCCCCAGCGGACAAGAGACCCAGTACTTC. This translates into CASSESPSGQETQYF.

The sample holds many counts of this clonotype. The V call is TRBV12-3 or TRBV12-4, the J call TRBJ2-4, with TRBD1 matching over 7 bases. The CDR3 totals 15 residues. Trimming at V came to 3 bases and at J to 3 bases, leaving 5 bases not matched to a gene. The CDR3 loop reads CASSLARGHKNIQYF. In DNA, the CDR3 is TGTGCCAGCAGTTTGGCGAGGGGGCACAAAAACATTCAGTACTTC.

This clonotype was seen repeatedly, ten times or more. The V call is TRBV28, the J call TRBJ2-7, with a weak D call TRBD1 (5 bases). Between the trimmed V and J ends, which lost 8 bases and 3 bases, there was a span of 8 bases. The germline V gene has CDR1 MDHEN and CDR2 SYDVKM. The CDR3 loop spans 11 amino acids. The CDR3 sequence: CASDSNYEQYF. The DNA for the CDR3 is TGTGCCAGCGACAGCAACTACGAGCAGTACTTC. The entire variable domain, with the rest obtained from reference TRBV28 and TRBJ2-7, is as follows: DVKVTQSSRYLVKRTGEKVFLECVQDMDHENMFWYRQDPGLGLRLIYFSYDVKMKEKGDIPEGYSVSREKKERFSLILESASTNQTSMYLCASDSNYEQYFGPGTRLTVT.

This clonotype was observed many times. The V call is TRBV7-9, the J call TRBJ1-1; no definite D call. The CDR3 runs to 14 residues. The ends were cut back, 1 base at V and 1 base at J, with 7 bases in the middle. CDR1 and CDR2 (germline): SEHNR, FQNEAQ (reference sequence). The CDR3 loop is CASSLVDGNTEAFF. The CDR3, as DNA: TGTGCCAGCAGCTTAGTAGACGGGAACACTGAAGCTTTCTTT.

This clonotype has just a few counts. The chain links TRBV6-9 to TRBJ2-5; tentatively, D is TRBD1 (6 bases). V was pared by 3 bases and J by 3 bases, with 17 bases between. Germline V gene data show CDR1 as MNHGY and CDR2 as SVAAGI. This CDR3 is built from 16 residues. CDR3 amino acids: CASSYGAPGHEETQYF. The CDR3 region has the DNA TGTGCCAGCAGTTACGGGGCACCGGGACACGAAGAGACCCAGTACTTC.

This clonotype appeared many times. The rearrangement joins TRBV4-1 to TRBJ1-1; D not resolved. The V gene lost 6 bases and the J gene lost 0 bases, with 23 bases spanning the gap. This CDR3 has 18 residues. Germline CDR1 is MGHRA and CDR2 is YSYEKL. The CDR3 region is CASRLRHWAELMNTEAFF. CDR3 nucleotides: TGCGCCAGCAGGCTAAGGCACTGGGCCGAGCTCATGAACACTGAAGCTTTCTTT.

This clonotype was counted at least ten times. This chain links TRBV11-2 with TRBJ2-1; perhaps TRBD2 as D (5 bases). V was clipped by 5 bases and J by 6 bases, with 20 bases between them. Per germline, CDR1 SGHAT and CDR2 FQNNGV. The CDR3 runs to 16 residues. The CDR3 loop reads CASSTYSTSGFNEQFF. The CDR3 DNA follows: TGTGCCAGCAGCACATACAGCACCTCGGGGTTCAATGAGCAGTTCTTC. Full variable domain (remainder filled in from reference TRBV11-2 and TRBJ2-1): EAGVAQSPRYKIIEKRQSVAFWCNPISGHATLYWYQQILGQGPKLLIQFQNNGVVDDSQLPKDRFSAERLKGVDSTLKIQPAKLEDSAVYLCASSTYSTSGFNEQFFGPGTRLTVL.

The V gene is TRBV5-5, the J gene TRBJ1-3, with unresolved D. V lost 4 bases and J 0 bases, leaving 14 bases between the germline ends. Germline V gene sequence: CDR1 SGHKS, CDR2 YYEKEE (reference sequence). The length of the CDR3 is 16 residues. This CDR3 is CASSRLGRNSGNTIYF. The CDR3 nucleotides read TGTGCCAGCAGCCGTCTAGGGAGGAACTCTGGAAACACCATATATTTT.

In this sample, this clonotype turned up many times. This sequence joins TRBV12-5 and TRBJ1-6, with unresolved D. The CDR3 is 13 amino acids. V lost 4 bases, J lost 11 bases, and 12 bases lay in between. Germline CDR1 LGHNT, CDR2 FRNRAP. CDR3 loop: CASGSASGTPLHF. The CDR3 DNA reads TGTGCTAGTGGTTCGGCCAGTGGTACACCCCTCCACTTT.

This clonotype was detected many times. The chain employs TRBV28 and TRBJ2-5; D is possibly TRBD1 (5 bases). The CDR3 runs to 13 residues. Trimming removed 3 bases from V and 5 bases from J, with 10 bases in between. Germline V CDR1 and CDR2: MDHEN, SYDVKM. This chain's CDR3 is CASSFQGGETQYF. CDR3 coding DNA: TGTGCCAGCAGTTTCCAGGGTGGGGAGACCCAGTACTTC.

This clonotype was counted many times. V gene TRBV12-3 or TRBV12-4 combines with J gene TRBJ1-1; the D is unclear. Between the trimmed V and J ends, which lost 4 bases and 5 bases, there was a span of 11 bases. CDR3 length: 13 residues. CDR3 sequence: CASSSRRKTEAFF. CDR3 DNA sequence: TGTGCCAGCAGTTCTAGACGGAAGACTGAAGCTTTCTTT.

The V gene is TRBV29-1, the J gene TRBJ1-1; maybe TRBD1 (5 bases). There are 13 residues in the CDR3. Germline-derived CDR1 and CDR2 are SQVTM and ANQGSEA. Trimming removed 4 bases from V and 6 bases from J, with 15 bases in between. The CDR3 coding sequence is TGCAGCGTTGTTCAGGGAGGCGGCTCTGAAGCTTTCTTT. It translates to CSVVQGGGSEAFF. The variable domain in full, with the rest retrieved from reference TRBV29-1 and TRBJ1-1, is SAVISQKPSRDICQRGTSLTIQCQVDSQVTMMFWYRQQPGQSLTLIATANQGSEATYESGFVIDKFPISRPNLTFSTLTVSNMSPEDSSIYLCSVVQGGGSEAFFGQGTRLTVV.

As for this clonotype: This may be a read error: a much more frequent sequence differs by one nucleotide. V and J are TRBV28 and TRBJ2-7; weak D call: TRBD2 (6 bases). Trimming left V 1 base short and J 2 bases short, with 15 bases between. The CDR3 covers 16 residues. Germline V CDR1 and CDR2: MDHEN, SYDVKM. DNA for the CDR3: TGTGCCAGCAGTTTATCGTCGGACGGGAGCCCCTACGAGCAGTACTTC. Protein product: CASSLSSDGSPYEQYF. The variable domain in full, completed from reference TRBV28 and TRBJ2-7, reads DVKVTQSSRYLVKRTGEKVFLECVQDMDHENMFWYRQDPGLGLRLIYFSYDVKMKEKGDIPEGYSVSREKKERFSLILESASTNQTSMYLCASSLSSDGSPYEQYFGPGTRLTVT.

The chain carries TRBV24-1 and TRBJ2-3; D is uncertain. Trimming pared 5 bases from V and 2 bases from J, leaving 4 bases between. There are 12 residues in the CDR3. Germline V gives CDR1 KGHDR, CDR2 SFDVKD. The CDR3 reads CATSGYTDTQYF. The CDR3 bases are TGTGCCACCAGTGGTTACACAGATACGCAGTATTTT.

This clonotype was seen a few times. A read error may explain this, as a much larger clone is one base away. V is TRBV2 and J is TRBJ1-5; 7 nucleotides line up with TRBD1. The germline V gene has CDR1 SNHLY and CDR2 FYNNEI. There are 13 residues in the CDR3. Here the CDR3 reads CASSWDSNRPQHF. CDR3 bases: TGTGCCAGCAGTTGGGACAGCAATCGGCCCCAGCATTTT.

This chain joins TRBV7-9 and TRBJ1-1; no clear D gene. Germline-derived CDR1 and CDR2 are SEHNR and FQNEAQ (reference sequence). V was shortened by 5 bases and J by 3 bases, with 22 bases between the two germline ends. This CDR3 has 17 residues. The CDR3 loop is CASSRLGPEDSYTEAFF. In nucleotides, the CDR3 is TGTGCCAGCAGCCGACTTGGGCCTGAAGATTCGTACACTGAAGCTTTCTTT.

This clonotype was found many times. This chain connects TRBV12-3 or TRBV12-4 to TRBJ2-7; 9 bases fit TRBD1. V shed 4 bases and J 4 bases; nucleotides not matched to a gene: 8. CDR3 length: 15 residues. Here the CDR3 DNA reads TGTGCCAGCAGTTCCCGGGACAGGGCCTTATACGAGCAGTACTTC. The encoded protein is CASSSRDRALYEQYF.

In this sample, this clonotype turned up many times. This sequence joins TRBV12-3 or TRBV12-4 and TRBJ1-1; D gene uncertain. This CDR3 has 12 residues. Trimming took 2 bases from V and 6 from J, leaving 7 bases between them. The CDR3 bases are TGTGCCAGCAGTTTAAGGCCGCCTGAAGCTTTCTTT. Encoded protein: CASSLRPPEAFF.